The 20 T cell receptor beta chains below all came from one sample that was sequenced in a study of T-cell reconstitution after alpha-beta-depleted transplantation in children. The TCRbeta library was prepared with unique molecular identifiers. TCRdb fed the PCR reads into MiXCR, producing one record per CDR3 protein. This sample has roughly 350,000 distinct CDR3 sequences, with around a tenth found just once. The starting material was PBMCs from the stem cell graft donor, obtained from the stem cell graft. Receptor source: a human donor who donated a stem cell graft to a child with acute lymphoblastic leukemia.

This clonotype has just a few counts. The rearrangement uses TRBV29-1 and TRBJ2-5; D is undetermined. V lost 4 bases and J 2 bases, leaving 8 bases between the germline ends. This CDR3 is 12 amino acids long. CDR1 and CDR2 (germline): SQVTM, ANQGSEA. CDR3 protein: CSVGPTQETQYF. DNA of the CDR3: TGCAGCGTTGGACCGACACAAGAGACCCAGTACTTC.

This clonotype was counted only a few times. In DNA form, the CDR3 reads TGCGCCAGCGCACCTTGGTACCAAGAGACCCAGTACTTC. Protein: CASAPWYQETQYF. The rearrangement joins TRBV5-1 to TRBJ2-5; D is undetermined. The CDR3 is 13 residues long. V was trimmed by 7 bases and J by 0 bases, leaving 10 bases between them. Per the germline V gene, CDR1 is SGHRS and CDR2 is YFSETQ. The full variable domain, completed using reference TRBV5-1 and TRBJ2-5, is KAGVTQTPRYLIKTRGQQVTLSCSPISGHRSVSWYQQTPGQGLQFLFEYFSETQRNKGNFPGRFSGRQFSNSRSEMNVSTLELGDSALYLCASAPWYQETQYFGPGTRLLVL.

This clonotype turned up a few times. The chain joins TRBV28 to TRBJ1-6, with 8 bases lining up with TRBD1. Germline V gene sequence: CDR1 MDHEN, CDR2 SYDVKM. Trimming removed 1 base from V and 8 bases from J; junction bases left unmatched: 4. CDR3 length equals 15 residues. For the CDR3, the DNA is TGTGCCAGCAGTTTATCAGGGGGCGTTTATTCACCCCTCCACTTT. It encodes CASSLSGGVYSPLHF.

In this sample, this clonotype turned up a few times. The rearrangement joins TRBV4-1 to TRBJ2-3; D possibly matches TRBD1 or TRBD2 (5 bases each). The CDR3 extends over 14 amino acids. Germline CDR1 reads MGHRA; CDR2 reads YSYEKL. V was shortened by 0 bases and J by 4 bases, with 8 bases between the two germline ends. CDR3 nucleotides: TGCGCCAGCAGCCAAGAGAGGGGCCCAGATACGCAGTATTTT. This encodes CASSQERGPDTQYF.

The chain has TRBV9 and TRBJ2-1, with 13 nucleotides matching TRBD2. Trimming took 0 bases from V and 2 from J; bases not matched to a gene: 5. CDR1 and CDR2 (germline): SGDLS, YYNGEE. CDR3 length equals 18 residues. The CDR3 sequence: CASSVATSGRETYNEQFF. As DNA, the CDR3 is TGTGCCAGCAGCGTAGCTACTAGCGGGAGGGAGACCTACAATGAGCAGTTCTTC.

This clonotype was detected only a few times. V and J are TRBV9 and TRBJ2-2; no clear D. The ends were cut back, 0 bases at V and 1 base at J, with 7 bases in the middle. This CDR3 is 15 amino acids long. Looked up from germline, CDR1 is SGDLS and CDR2 is YYNGEE. This chain's CDR3 is CASSVEAVNTGELFF. In DNA, the CDR3 is TGTGCCAGCAGCGTAGAAGCAGTGAACACCGGGGAGCTGTTTTTT.

This clonotype occurred a few times. The V call is TRBV12-3 or TRBV12-4, the J call TRBJ2-7; 9 nucleotides match TRBD1. Germline trimming cut 5 bases from V and 6 bases from J; bases unmatched to any gene: 8. This CDR3 has 14 amino acids. The DNA of the CDR3 is TGTGCCAGCAGTACAACCGGGACAGGGAGCGAGCAGTACTTC. Encoded protein: CASSTTGTGSEQYF.

This clonotype came up many times. The chain links TRBV9 to TRBJ2-4, with 13 positions matching TRBD2. Germline assignment: CDR1 SGDLS and CDR2 YYNGEE. After removal of 3 bases from V and 0 bases from J, the junction contained 9 bases not matched to a gene. The CDR3 sequence is 19 residues long. CDR3 in DNA: TGTGCCAGCAGCGCGACTAGCGGGAGGTTGGGACTAGCCAAAAACATTCAGTACTTC. Translating gives CASSATSGRLGLAKNIQYF.

The V gene is TRBV12-3 or TRBV12-4, the J gene TRBJ2-3; 8 nucleotides match TRBD2. V was clipped by 5 bases and J by 2 bases; unmatched bases: 9. The CDR3 covers 16 residues. The CDR3 sequence: CASSGLAGSPTDTQYF. The DNA for the CDR3 is TGTGCCAGCAGTGGCCTAGCGGGTAGCCCCACAGATACGCAGTATTTT.

To note about this clonotype: One end of the junction is discordant with germline, which a read error may explain. The V call is TRBV5-5, the J call TRBJ2-2, with D possibly being TRBD1 or TRBD2 (5 bases each). The length of the CDR3 is 15 residues. CDR1 SGHKS and CDR2 YYEKEE come from the germline V gene (reference sequence). The CDR3 is CASSRGSTDTEELFF. CDR3 nucleotides: TGTGCCAGCAGCCGGGGCTCAACGGACACCGAGGAGCTGTTTTTT.

The chain combines TRBV5-5 with TRBJ2-7; maybe TRBD2 (6 bases). The V and J ends lost 6 bases and 2 bases respectively, with 21 bases between them. The CDR3 is made up of 16 amino acids. Germline V CDR1 and CDR2: SGHKS, YYEKEE (reference sequence). The CDR3 region has the DNA TGTGCCAGCACCCTTGGGACCGCGGGAACGGCCTACGAGCAGTACTTC. It translates to CASTLGTAGTAYEQYF.

V is TRBV12-3 or TRBV12-4 and J is TRBJ2-5, with unresolved D. The CDR3 length is 12 residues. V was trimmed by 5 bases and J by 5 bases, leaving 9 bases between them. The CDR3 is CASSSVRETQYF. The CDR3 nucleotides are TGTGCCAGCAGTAGCGTCCGGGAGACCCAGTACTTC.

This clonotype was seen a handful of times. J is TRBJ2-1 and V is TRBV7-9, with 8 bases fitting TRBD2. J gave up 8 bases and V 2 bases, and 5 bases lay outside the gene matches. In germline, CDR1 is SEHNR, CDR2 FQNEAQ (reference sequence). The CDR3 extends over 14 amino acids. Written as DNA, the CDR3 is TGTGCCAGCAGCTTACCGCTAGCGGGCGATGAGCAGTTCTTC. The encoded protein is CASSLPLAGDEQFF.

There are many counts of this clonotype. The V gene is TRBV28, the J gene TRBJ2-5; TRBD1 or TRBD2 may be the D gene (5 bases each). V lost 6 bases to trimming and J lost 5 bases, with 19 bases between them. The CDR3 runs to 15 residues. The germline V gene has CDR1 MDHEN and CDR2 SYDVKM. In DNA form, the CDR3 reads TGTGCCAGCAGCCCCCCCCAGGGTACGGGGGAGACCCAGTACTTC. It yields the protein CASSPPQGTGETQYF.

This clonotype was picked up a small number of times. The chain is built from TRBV7-3 and TRBJ2-1; 12 bases line up with TRBD2. Germline values: CDR1 SGHTA, CDR2 FQGTGA. The ends lost 5 bases at V and 1 base at J; junction bases unmatched: 9. The length of the CDR3 is 18 residues. The CDR3: CASSRASGRAGSYNEQFF. The CDR3 DNA is TGTGCCAGCAGCCGAGCTAGCGGGAGGGCGGGGTCCTACAATGAGCAGTTCTTC.

This clonotype was seen ten or more times. This sequence joins TRBV29-1 and TRBJ2-7; either TRBD1 or TRBD2 may supply D (6 bases each). This CDR3 is built from 12 residues. Looked up from germline, CDR1 is SQVTM and CDR2 is ANQGSEA. The V and J ends lost 3 bases and 5 bases respectively, with 11 bases between them. This chain's CDR3 is CSVDRGLHEQYF. The CDR3 nucleotides are TGCAGCGTTGATCGGGGGCTCCACGAGCAGTACTTC.

DNA of the CDR3: TGTGCCAGCAGTTACCCCGGGGGGAGTAGGGAAGCTTTCTTT. Translation: CASSYPGGSREAFF. This rearrangement joins TRBV6-5 to TRBJ1-1, with D perhaps matching TRBD1 (5 bases). Trimming took off 2 bases at V and 8 bases at J, with 15 bases between the two ends. The CDR3 is 14 amino acids. In germline, CDR1 is MNHEY, CDR2 SVGAGI.

This clonotype was seen a few times. The chain joins TRBV11-2 to TRBJ2-7, with D unclear. Germline V gene lookup returns CDR1 SGHAT and CDR2 FQNNGV. The CDR3 is 13 amino acids. The V and J ends lost 6 bases and 5 bases respectively, with 14 bases between them. This chain's CDR3 is CASRPTRFDEQYF. CDR3 DNA sequence: TGTGCCAGCAGACCTACCAGATTCGACGAGCAGTACTTC.

This clonotype was detected many times. The rearrangement joins TRBV7-2 to TRBJ1-6; unclear D gene. V lost 5 bases and J 7 bases, leaving 12 bases between the germline ends. The CDR3 runs 14 residues. The germline V gene has CDR1 SGHTA and CDR2 FQGNSA. The CDR3 reads CASSPLNPNSPLHF. The DNA for the CDR3 is TGTGCCAGCAGCCCGCTCAATCCGAATTCACCCCTCCACTTT.

This clonotype was seen ten or more times. The J gene is TRBJ2-3, the V gene TRBV20-1; 8 bases map to TRBD2. V lost 6 bases and J lost 1; bases outside the gene matches: 9. The CDR3 is 15 residues long. Germline V gene data show CDR1 as DFQATT and CDR2 as SNEGSKA (reference sequence). CDR3 sequence reads: CSANPTSDGTDTQYF. The DNA for the CDR3 is TGCAGTGCAAATCCGACTAGCGATGGCACAGATACGCAGTATTTT.